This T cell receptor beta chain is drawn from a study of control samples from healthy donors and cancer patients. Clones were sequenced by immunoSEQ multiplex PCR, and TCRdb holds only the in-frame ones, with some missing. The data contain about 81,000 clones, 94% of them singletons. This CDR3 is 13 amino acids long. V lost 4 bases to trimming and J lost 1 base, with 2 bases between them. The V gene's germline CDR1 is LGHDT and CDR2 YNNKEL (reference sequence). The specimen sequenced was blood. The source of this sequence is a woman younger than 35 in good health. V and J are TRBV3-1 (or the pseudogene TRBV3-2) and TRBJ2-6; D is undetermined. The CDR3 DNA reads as TGTGCCAGCAGCCTGTCTGGGGCCAACGTCCTGACTTTC. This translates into CASSLSGANVLTF.